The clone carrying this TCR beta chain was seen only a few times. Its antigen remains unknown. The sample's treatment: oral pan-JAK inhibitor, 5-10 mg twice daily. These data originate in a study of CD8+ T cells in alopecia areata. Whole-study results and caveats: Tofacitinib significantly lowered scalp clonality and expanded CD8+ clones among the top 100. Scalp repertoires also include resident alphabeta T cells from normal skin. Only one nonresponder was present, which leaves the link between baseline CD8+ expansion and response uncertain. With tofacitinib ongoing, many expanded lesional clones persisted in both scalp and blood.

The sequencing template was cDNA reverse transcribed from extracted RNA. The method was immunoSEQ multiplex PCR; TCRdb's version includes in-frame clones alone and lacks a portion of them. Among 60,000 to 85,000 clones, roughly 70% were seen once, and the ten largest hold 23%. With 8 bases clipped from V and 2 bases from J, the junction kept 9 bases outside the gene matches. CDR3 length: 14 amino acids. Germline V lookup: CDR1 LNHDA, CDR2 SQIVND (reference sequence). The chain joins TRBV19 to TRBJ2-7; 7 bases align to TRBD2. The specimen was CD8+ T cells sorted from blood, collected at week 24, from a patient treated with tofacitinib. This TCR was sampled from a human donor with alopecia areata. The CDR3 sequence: CASRADAGAYEQYF. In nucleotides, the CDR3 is TGTGCCAGTCGCGCTGATGCGGGGGCCTACGAGCAGTACTTC.